What follows are 24 T cell receptor beta chains derived from one specimen sequenced in a study of CD8+ T cells in alopecia areata. cDNA serving as the sequencing template came from extracted, reverse transcribed RNA. Sequenced by immunoSEQ multiplex PCR; TCRdb stores in-frame clones only, minus some. The repertoire holds around 100,000 clones, with roughly 50% as singletons. Regarding treatment: oral pan-JAK inhibitor, 5-10 mg twice daily. Specimen: CD8+ T cells sorted from blood, collected at week 24, from a patient treated with tofacitinib. These receptor sequences come from a human donor with alopecia areata.

This clone was picked up one time. This chain joins TRBV11-2 and TRBJ2-5; 9 positions match TRBD2. The ends lost 5 bases at V and 5 bases at J; junction bases unmatched: 9. In germline, CDR1 is SGHAT, CDR2 FQNNGV. This CDR3 has 15 amino acids. The chain's CDR3 is CASSTTSGGWETQYF. Written as DNA, the CDR3 is TGTGCCAGCAGCACGACAAGCGGGGGGTGGGAGACCCAGTACTTC.

The J gene is TRBJ2-7, the V gene TRBV7-9, with 9 bases that match TRBD1. The CDR3 is 17 amino acids. J gave up 4 bases and V 1 base, and 11 bases lay outside the gene matches. CDR1 SEHNR and CDR2 FQNEAQ come from the germline V gene (reference sequence). The CDR3 bases are TGTGCCAGCAGCTTAGGGGACTCGGGGACAGGGTGGTACGAGCAGTACTTC. This sequence encodes CASSLGDSGTGWYEQYF.

V usage is TRBV7-6 and J usage is TRBJ1-6; perhaps TRBD1 as D (5 bases). Germline V gives CDR1 SGHVS, CDR2 FNYEAQ. This CDR3 has 15 amino acids. Trimming took 2 bases from V and 7 from J, leaving 12 bases between them. In nucleotides, the CDR3 is TGTGCCAGCAGCTTACAGGGTGAAGGGAATTCACCCCTCCACTTT. Protein product: CASSLQGEGNSPLHF.

This chain connects TRBV30 to TRBJ1-1; tentatively, D is TRBD1 (5 bases). V was trimmed by 7 bases and J by 3 bases, leaving 9 bases between them. Germline values: CDR1 GTSNPN, CDR2 SVGIG (reference sequence). The CDR3 contains 11 residues. The CDR3 protein is CASGVDTEAFF. The CDR3 region has the DNA TGTGCCTCGGGGGTCGACACTGAAGCTTTCTTT.

The chain is built from TRBV4-1 and TRBJ1-5; TRBD1 matches at 10 bases. V trimming: 4 bases; J trimming: 7 bases; junction bases outside the gene matches: 4. The CDR3 loop spans 14 amino acids. Germline values: CDR1 MGHRA, CDR2 YSYEKL. The CDR3 DNA follows: TGCGCCAGCAGCCTCCGGGACAGGGGCCAGCCCCAGCATTTT. Its protein is CASSLRDRGQPQHF.

The chain links TRBV27 to TRBJ1-4, with TRBD1 identical over 9 bases. CDR3 size: 14 residues. Looked up from germline, CDR1 is MNHEY and CDR2 is SMNVEV (reference sequence). V was pared by 6 bases and J by 5 bases, with 4 bases of the junction left unmatched. The chain's CDR3 is CASSVQGANEKLFF. CDR3 nucleotides: TGTGCCAGCAGCGTACAGGGGGCGAATGAAAAACTGTTTTTT.

The V call is TRBV6-5, the J call TRBJ2-1; TRBD1 aligns across 7 bases. The CDR3 extends over 15 amino acids. Per germline, CDR1 MNHEY and CDR2 SVGAGI. The V and J ends lost 2 bases and 3 bases, in that order; junction bases with no gene match: 4. This CDR3 is CASSYPGQYYNEQFF. The CDR3 region has the DNA TGTGCCAGCAGTTACCCGGGACAGTACTACAATGAGCAGTTCTTC.

The V call is TRBV14, the J call TRBJ2-1; no clear D gene. Germline CDR1 is SGHDN and CDR2 is FVKESK. V lost 4 bases, J lost 8 bases, and 12 bases lay in between. The CDR3 consists of 13 residues. CDR3 bases: TGTGCCAGCAGCCCGACATCCCTAGATGAGCAGTTCTTC. This translates into CASSPTSLDEQFF.

V and J are TRBV4-2 and TRBJ1-5; D is ambiguous. This CDR3 spans 15 amino acids. Germline V gene sequence: CDR1 LGHNA, CDR2 YNFKEQ. V was clipped by 0 bases and J by 5 bases, with 11 bases between them. The CDR3 here is CASSQDMREDQPQHF. As DNA, the CDR3 is TGTGCCAGCAGCCAAGATATGAGGGAGGATCAGCCCCAGCATTTT.

This sequence joins TRBV30 and TRBJ2-3, with TRBD2 identical over 8 bases. Per germline, CDR1 GTSNPN and CDR2 SVGIG (reference sequence). V shed 2 bases, J shed 5 bases, and the junction held 6 bases outside the gene matches. The CDR3 runs 14 residues. CDR3 region: CAWSMAGGEDTQYF. Here the CDR3 DNA reads TGTGCCTGGAGTATGGCGGGGGGTGAAGATACGCAGTATTTT.

The rearrangement links TRBV7-3 to TRBJ2-5, with D possibly called TRBD1 or TRBD2 (5 bases each). Matching the DNA end better, TRBJ2-7 makes the J call doubtful. This CDR3 region has 13 residues. Germline-derived CDR1 and CDR2 are SGHTA and FQGTGA. Here the CDR3 reads CASSLTGAHEQYF. CDR3 in DNA: TGTGCCAGCAGCTTAACCGGGGCCCACGAGCAGTACTTC.

In this sample, this clone turned up a few times. This chain uses TRBV2 with TRBJ1-5, with D tentatively TRBD1 (5 bases). Germline assignment: CDR1 SNHLY and CDR2 FYNNEI. Between the trimmed V and J ends, which lost 0 bases and 1 base, there was a span of 10 bases. CDR3 length: 16 residues. CDR3 nucleotide sequence: TGTGCCAGCAGTGAAGCGCGGGGCAACAGCAATCAGCCCCAGCATTTT. As protein: CASSEARGNSNQPQHF.

Comment on this clone: This specimen includes other DNA sequences encoding the same CDR3. This chain uses TRBV5-1 with TRBJ2-7; D unclear. The CDR3 runs to 12 residues. Trimming removed 0 bases from V and 3 bases from J, with 4 bases in between. Germline values: CDR1 SGHRS, CDR2 YFSETQ. CDR3 DNA sequence: TGCGCCAGCAGCTTGGACGGCTACGAGCAGTACTTC. Protein product: CASSLDGYEQYF.

This clone was counted only a few times. J is TRBJ2-7 and V is TRBV29-1; TRBD2 matches 10 bases. The CDR3 extends over 15 amino acids. V was clipped by 0 bases and J by 0 bases; unmatched bases: 2. Looked up from germline, CDR1 is SQVTM and CDR2 is ANQGSEA. The CDR3, as DNA: TGCAGCGTTGAAGATCTAGCGGGGGCCTCCTACGAGCAGTACTTC. Protein sequence: CSVEDLAGASYEQYF.

CDR3: CASSSSQGSPNVLTF. CDR3 sequence (DNA): TGTGCCAGCAGCTCCTCACAGGGCTCGCCCAACGTCCTGACTTTC. The chain has TRBV5-8 and TRBJ2-6; possibly TRBD1 for D (6 bases). V lost 3 bases and J lost 8, with 15 bases in between. The CDR3 consists of 15 residues. Per germline, CDR1 SGHTS and CDR2 YDEGEE. Combining the CDR3 with reference TRBV5-8 and TRBJ2-6 gives the whole variable domain EAGVTQSPTHLIKTRGQQATLRCSPISGHTSVYWYQQALGLGLQFLLWYDEGEERNRGNFPPRFSGRQFPNYSSELNVNALELEDSALYLCASSSSQGSPNVLTFGAGSRLTVL.

This clone has a handful of counts. The V call is TRBV4-2, the J call TRBJ2-5; TRBD2 matches 8 bases. The CDR3 consists of 17 residues. Unmatched junction bases numbered 11, after V lost 0 bases and J lost 5 bases. Germline loops: CDR1 LGHNA, CDR2 YNFKEQ. CDR3 in DNA: TGTGCCAGCAGCCAAGAAGTCCAGCGGGGGCCCGGGGAGACCCAGTACTTC. Protein: CASSQEVQRGPGETQYF.

In this sample, this clone turned up a few times. This rearrangement joins TRBV27 to TRBJ1-1; no clear D gene. CDR3 length: 13 amino acids. Germline CDR1 reads MNHEY; CDR2 reads SMNVEV (reference sequence). Trimming shortened V by 6 bases and J by 1 base, and 9 bases separated the two germline ends. Written as DNA, the CDR3 is TGTGCCAGCAGCTTCCAAGGGAACACTGAAGCTTTCTTT. Translating it yields CASSFQGNTEAFF.

This chain joins TRBV6-5 and TRBJ1-4; D possibly corresponds to TRBD1 (6 bases). The length of the CDR3 is 12 residues. Trimming took 5 bases from V and 8 from J, leaving 9 bases between them. Germline lookup yields CDR1 MNHEY and CDR2 SVGAGI. CDR3 residues: CASSQGTEKLFF. In nucleotides, the CDR3 is TGTGCCAGCAGTCAGGGGACAGAAAAACTGTTTTTT.

The chain uses TRBV28 and TRBJ1-1; 10 nucleotides line up with TRBD1. V was clipped by 2 bases and J by 7 bases; unmatched bases: 4. CDR1 MDHEN and CDR2 SYDVKM come from the germline V gene. This CDR3 has 14 residues. The CDR3 DNA reads TGTGCCAGCAGTTTACCCGGGACAGGGGTTGAAGCTTTCTTT. Translating gives CASSLPGTGVEAFF. Supplemented by reference TRBV28 and TRBJ1-1, the full variable domain reads DVKVTQSSRYLVKRTGEKVFLECVQDMDHENMFWYRQDPGLGLRLIYFSYDVKMKEKGDIPEGYSVSREKKERFSLILESASTNQTSMYLCASSLPGTGVEAFFGQGTRLTVV.

This clone was recorded only once. The chain recombines TRBV12-5 with TRBJ2-7, with D perhaps TRBD1 (5 bases). Trimming cost V 1 base and J 1 base, with 8 bases left between them. Germline CDR1 reads LGHNT; CDR2 reads FRNRAP. This CDR3 contains 14 residues. The DNA for the CDR3 is TGTGCTAGTGGTTTGGGGACATCGTCCTACGAGCAGTACTTC. Residues: CASGLGTSSYEQYF.

The table lists this clone with a few counts. The rearrangement links TRBV29-1 to TRBJ2-7; TRBD2 aligns across 13 bases. The V and J ends lost 6 bases and 4 bases, in that order; junction bases with no gene match: 9. Germline V lookup: CDR1 SQVTM, CDR2 ANQGSEA. This CDR3 is built from 15 residues. The CDR3 DNA reads TGCAGCGTGGAAAGACTAGCGGGGGGAATTTACGAGCAGTACTTC. Amino acids: CSVERLAGGIYEQYF.

This chain links TRBV2 with TRBJ2-7; possible D gene TRBD2, 7 bases. Trimming left V 5 bases short and J 2 bases short, with 16 bases between. This CDR3 has 15 residues. The germline CDR1 and CDR2 sequences are SNHLY and FYNNEI. CDR3 amino acids: CASSPRGGDTYEQYF. CDR3 DNA sequence: TGTGCCAGCAGTCCCCGGGGAGGGGACACCTACGAGCAGTACTTC.

This clone came up a few times. The V call is TRBV7-9, the J call TRBJ2-1, with 8 nucleotides matching TRBD1. The junction had 8 bases not matched to a gene; V was cut back by 3 bases and J by 7 bases. CDR1 is SEHNR, CDR2 FQNEAQ, per germline (reference sequence). The CDR3 covers 15 residues. The CDR3 DNA is TGTGCCAGCAGCTTCGGACAGGGAAGGAGGAATGAGCAGTTCTTC. This encodes CASSFGQGRRNEQFF.

The chain is built from TRBV6-1 and TRBJ2-1, with D perhaps TRBD1 (6 bases). The CDR3 runs to 15 residues. Germline lookup yields CDR1 MNHNS and CDR2 SASEGT. The V gene lost 5 bases and the J gene lost 7 bases, with 18 bases spanning the gap. As DNA, the CDR3 is TGTGCCAGCAGTCCCCTCAGGGGCGATGGGAATGAGCAGTTCTTC. Translation gives CASSPLRGDGNEQFF.